The clone carrying this T cell receptor beta chain was seen many times. Its antigen is unknown. The CDR3 has 13 residues. Trimming shortened V by 6 bases and J by 1 base, and 10 bases separated the two germline ends. Germline-derived CDR1 and CDR2 are MNHEY and SVGEGT. The data derive from a study of CD8 T cells in ankylosing spondylitis. Study conclusions and caveats: The clones that were linked to disease were reported to be significantly enriched in matched synovial fluid samples from ankylosing spondylitis patients. For ankylosing spondylitis blood, a TCR beta motif of about eight highly homologous variants appeared characteristic. CD8+ cells made up the disease-linked clones, which were relatively rare in peripheral blood.

Quantitative 5'-RACE with molecular barcodes was used to make the TCR beta libraries. MiXCR, applied by TCRdb to the 5' RACE reads, yields one record per CDR3 protein. In the table there are about 240,000 distinct CDR3 sequences, approximately 8.4% of which are singletons. Sequencing was done on a sample of blood, either unsorted or a sorted T cell fraction (not recorded which). The sequence was collected from a female donor with ankylosing spondylitis or in good health (not recorded which). The genes are TRBV6-2 or TRBV6-3 and TRBJ2-7, with D hard to call. The CDR3 DNA sequence: TGTGCCAGCAGCTCTGGGTGGTCCTACGAGCAGTACTTC. Translation: CASSSGWSYEQYF.